The 3 T cell receptor beta chains in this list originate from one sample, sequenced in a study of technical replicates of blood from a handful of donors. The assay was immunoSEQ multiplex PCR, and TCRdb's table has in-frame clones only and misses some. Found here are approximately 70,000 clones, about 97% of them singletons; the top ten hold about 0.28%. The material sequenced was T cells isolated from PBMCs. The receptors originated from a human donor in good health.

CDR3 region: CASSPGLAGGPDTQYF. The CDR3 nucleotides read TGCGCCAGCAGCCCGGGACTAGCGGGAGGGCCAGATACGCAGTATTTT. The V call is TRBV5-1, the J call TRBJ2-3; 16 positions agree with TRBD2. The V gene's germline CDR1 is SGHRS and CDR2 YFSETQ. CDR3 length: 16 amino acids. Trimming cost V 4 bases and J 4 bases; bases outside gene matches: 3.

The rearrangement links TRBV15 to TRBJ2-7; TRBD1 matches at 8 bases. The V and J ends lost 1 base and 4 bases, in that order; junction bases with no gene match: 3. The CDR3 runs to 14 residues. Germline CDR1 and CDR2: LNHNV and YYDKDF (reference sequence). The CDR3 protein is CATSRGGQVYEQYF. CDR3 sequence (DNA): TGTGCCACCAGCAGAGGGGGACAGGTGTACGAGCAGTACTTC.

The genes are TRBV9 and TRBJ2-1; TRBD2 agrees at 8 bases. This CDR3 has 13 residues. The V segment lost 1 base and the J segment 9 bases; nucleotides outside the gene matches: 3. Germline V gene sequence: CDR1 SGDLS, CDR2 YYNGEE. The CDR3 here is CASSVNSGSEQFF. The DNA of the CDR3 is TGTGCCAGCAGCGTAAACAGCGGGAGTGAGCAGTTCTTC.